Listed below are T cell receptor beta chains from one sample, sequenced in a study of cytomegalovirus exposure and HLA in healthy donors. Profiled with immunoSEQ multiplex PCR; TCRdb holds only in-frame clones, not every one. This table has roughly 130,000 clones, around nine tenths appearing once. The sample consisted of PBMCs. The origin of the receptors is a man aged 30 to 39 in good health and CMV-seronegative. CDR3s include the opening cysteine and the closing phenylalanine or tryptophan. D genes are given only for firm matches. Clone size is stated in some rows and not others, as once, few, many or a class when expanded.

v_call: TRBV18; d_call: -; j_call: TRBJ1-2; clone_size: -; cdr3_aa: CASSPKTSPTNYGYTF; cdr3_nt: TGTGCCAGCTCACCAAAAACTTCCCCTACTAACTATGGCTACACCTTC
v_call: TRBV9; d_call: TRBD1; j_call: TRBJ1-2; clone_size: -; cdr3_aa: CASSYGTGDSYGYTF; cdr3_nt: TGTGCCAGCAGCTATGGGACAGGGGATAGCTATGGCTACACCTTC
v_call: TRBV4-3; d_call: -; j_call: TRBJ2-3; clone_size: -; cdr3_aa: CASSQEGEGTDTQYF; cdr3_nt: TGCGCCAGCAGCCAAGAAGGAGAGGGCACAGATACGCAGTATTTT
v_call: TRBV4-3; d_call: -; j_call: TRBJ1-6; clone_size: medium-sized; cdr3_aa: CASSQDLEGSGSPLHF; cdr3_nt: TGCGCCAGCAGCCAAGATCTGGAAGGTTCGGGATCACCCCTCCACTTT
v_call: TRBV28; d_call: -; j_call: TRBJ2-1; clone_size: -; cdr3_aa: CASSPQEGGRNEQFF; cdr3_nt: TGTGCCAGCAGTCCCCAGGAGGGGGGGCGCAATGAGCAGTTCTTC
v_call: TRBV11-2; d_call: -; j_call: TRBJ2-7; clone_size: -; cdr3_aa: CASSLQGASYEQYF; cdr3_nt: TGTGCCAGCAGCCTGCAGGGCGCCTCCTACGAGCAGTACTTC
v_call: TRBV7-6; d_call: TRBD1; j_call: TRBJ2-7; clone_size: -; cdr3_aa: CASRLGTGGDSYEQYF; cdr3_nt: TGTGCCAGCAGACTCGGGACAGGGGGCGATTCCTACGAGCAGTACTTC
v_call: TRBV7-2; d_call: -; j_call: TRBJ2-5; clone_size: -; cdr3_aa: CASSLTGLGETQYF; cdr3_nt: TGTGCCAGCAGCTTAACAGGGCTCGGAGAGACCCAGTACTTC
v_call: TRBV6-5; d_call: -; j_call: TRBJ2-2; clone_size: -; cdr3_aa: CASNTEAGNTGELFF; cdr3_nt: TGTGCCAGCAATACCGAGGCGGGGAACACCGGGGAGCTGTTTTTT
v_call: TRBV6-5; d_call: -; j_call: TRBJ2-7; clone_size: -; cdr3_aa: CASSQGRTKYF; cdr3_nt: TGTGCCAGCAGCCAGGGCAGAACTAAGTACTTC
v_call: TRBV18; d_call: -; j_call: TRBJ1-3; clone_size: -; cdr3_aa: CASSPDPGGSGNTIYF; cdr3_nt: TGTGCCAGCTCACCGGACCCGGGAGGCTCTGGAAACACCATATATTTT
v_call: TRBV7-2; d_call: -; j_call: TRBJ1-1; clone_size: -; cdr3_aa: CASSLATEWVEAFF; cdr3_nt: TGTGCCAGCAGCTTAGCGACAGAGTGGGTTGAAGCTTTCTTT
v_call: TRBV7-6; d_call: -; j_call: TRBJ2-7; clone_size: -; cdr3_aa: CASSGQGYEQYF; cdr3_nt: TGTGCCAGCAGCGGCCAGGGGTACGAGCAGTACTTC
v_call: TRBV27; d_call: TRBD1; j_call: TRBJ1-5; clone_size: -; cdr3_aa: CATGQGLGQPQHF; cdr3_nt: TGTGCCACCGGACAGGGGCTAGGACAGCCCCAGCATTTT
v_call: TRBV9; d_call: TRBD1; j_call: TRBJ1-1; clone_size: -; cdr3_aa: CASSVSGGTEAFF; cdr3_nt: TGTGCCAGCAGCGTCTCAGGGGGCACTGAAGCTTTCTTT
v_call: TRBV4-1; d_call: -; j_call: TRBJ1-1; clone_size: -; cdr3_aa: CASSQVHKGSNTEAFF; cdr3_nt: TGCGCCAGCAGCCAAGTCCATAAGGGGTCGAACACTGAAGCTTTCTTT
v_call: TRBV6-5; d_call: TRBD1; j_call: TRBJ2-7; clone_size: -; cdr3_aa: CASRGQKPYEQYF; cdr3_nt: TGTGCCAGCAGGGGACAGAAACCCTACGAGCAGTACTTC
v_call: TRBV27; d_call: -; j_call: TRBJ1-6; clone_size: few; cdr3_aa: CASTFSSGFGDSPLHF; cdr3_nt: TGTGCCAGCACTTTCTCGTCGGGATTCGGGGATTCACCCCTCCACTTT
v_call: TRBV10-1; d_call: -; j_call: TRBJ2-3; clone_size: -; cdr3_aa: CASSESGGGTDTQYF; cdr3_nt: TGCGCCAGCAGTGAGTCGGGCGGGGGCACAGATACGCAGTATTTT
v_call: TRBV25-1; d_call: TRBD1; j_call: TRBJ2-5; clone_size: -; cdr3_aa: CASSWTGAETQYF; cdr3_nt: TGTGCCAGCAGCTGGACAGGAGCAGAGACCCAGTACTTC
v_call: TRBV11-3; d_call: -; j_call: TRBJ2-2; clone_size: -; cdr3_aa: CASSPGGTGGELFF; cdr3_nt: TGTGCCAGCAGCCCCGGGGGAACCGGTGGGGAGCTGTTTTTT
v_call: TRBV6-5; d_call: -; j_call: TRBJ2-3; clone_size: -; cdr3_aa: CASNYMNTQYF; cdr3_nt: TGTGCCAGCAACTACATGAATACGCAGTATTTT
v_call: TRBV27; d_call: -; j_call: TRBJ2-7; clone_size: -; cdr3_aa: CASSSRGPYEQYF; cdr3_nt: TGTGCCAGCAGTTCCAGGGGTCCCTACGAGCAGTACTTC
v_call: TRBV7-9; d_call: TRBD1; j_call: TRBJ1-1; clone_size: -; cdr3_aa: CASSPGQGMNTEAFF; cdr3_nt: TGTGCCAGCAGCCCGGGACAGGGTATGAACACTGAAGCTTTCTTT
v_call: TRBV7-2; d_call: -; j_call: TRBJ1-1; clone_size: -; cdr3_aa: CASSPTDGSTEAFF; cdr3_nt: TGTGCCAGCAGCCCGACGGACGGGAGCACTGAAGCTTTCTTT
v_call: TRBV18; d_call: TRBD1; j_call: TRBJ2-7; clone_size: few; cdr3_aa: CASSAFGQGGDEQYF; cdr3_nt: TGTGCCAGCTCAGCATTCGGACAGGGTGGTGACGAGCAGTACTTC
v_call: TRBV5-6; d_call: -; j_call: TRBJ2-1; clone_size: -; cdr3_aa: CASSFPARGEQFF; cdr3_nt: TGTGCCAGCAGTTTCCCAGCGCGGGGAGAGCAGTTCTTC
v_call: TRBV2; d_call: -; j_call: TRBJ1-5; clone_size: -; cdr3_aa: CASSGGLGQPQHF; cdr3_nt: TGTGCCAGCAGTGGGGGGCTCGGTCAGCCCCAGCATTTT
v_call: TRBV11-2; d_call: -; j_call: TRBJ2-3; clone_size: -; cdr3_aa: CASSFHGVDTQYF; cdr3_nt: TGTGCCAGCAGCTTCCACGGAGTAGATACGCAGTATTTT